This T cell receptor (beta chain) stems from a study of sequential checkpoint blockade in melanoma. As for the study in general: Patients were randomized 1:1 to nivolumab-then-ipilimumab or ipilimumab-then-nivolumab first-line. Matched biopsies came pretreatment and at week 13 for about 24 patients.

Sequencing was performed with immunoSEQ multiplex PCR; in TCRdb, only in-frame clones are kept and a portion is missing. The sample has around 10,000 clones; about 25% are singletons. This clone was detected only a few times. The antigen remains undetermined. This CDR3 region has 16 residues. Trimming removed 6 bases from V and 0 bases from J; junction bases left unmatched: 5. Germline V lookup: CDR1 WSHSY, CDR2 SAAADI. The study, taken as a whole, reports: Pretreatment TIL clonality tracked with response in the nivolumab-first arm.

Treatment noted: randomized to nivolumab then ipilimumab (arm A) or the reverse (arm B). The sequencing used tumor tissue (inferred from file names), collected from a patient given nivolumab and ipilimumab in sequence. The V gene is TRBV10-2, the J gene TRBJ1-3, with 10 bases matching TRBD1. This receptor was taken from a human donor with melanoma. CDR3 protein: CASRAGQGISGNTIYF. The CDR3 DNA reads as TGCGCCAGCAGAGCGGGACAGGGGATCTCTGGAAACACCATATATTTT.